This TCR beta chain was found in a study of molecular identifiers for immune sequencing clone quantification. Study findings and constraints: Under 1% of molecules in naive cells, but over 97% of effector molecules, belonged to clones above 20 RNA copies.

Worth noting for this clonotype: Antigen specificity is unknown.

This CDR3 contains 18 residues. The V and J ends lost 3 bases and 2 bases, in that order; junction bases with no gene match: 12. The germline V gene encodes CDR1 SGHVS and CDR2 FQNEAQ. TCRdb processed the PCR reads anew with MiXCR; each CDR3 protein has one entry. The sample shows about 330,000 distinct CDR3 sequences, roughly 24% of them seen only once. Sequencing used naive CD8+ T cells from blood, with Jurkat cell RNA spiked in. The sample's subset: FACS-sorted CD8+CD4-CCR7+CD45RA+ naive T cells. The rearrangement uses TRBV7-8 and TRBJ2-1, with 8 bases matching TRBD2. This sequence was found in a human donor in good health. Some libraries in this study had Jurkat cell RNA spiked in. The CDR3 DNA reads as TGTGCCAGCAGCTTTAGGGGTGGGACTAGAGCAGCCTACAATGAGCAGTTCTTC. This sequence encodes CASSFRGGTRAAYNEQFF.